The 20 T cell receptor beta chains below come from one sample, sequenced in a study of CD8 T cells in ankylosing spondylitis (dated by TCRdb to the late 2010s). What the research found in general, with its limitations: Blood from ankylosing spondylitis patients appeared to be characterized by a TCR beta motif composed of eight or nine highly homologous amino acid variants.

Libraries came from 5' RACE. The instrument given in TCRdb is Illumina HiSeq 2500. The public reads were quality trimmed at Q25 with fastp and then assembled into clones with MiXCR by TCRdb, keeping productive beta chains. Every entry covers one CDR3 protein and lists the most common genes and DNA from its rows. This sample gives hundreds of thousands of distinct CDR3 sequences in total; over 9.5% of them show up just once. The ten largest account for under 0.6% of the sample. No antigen has been identified for these receptors. Material for sequencing was blood, either unsorted or a sorted T cell fraction (not recorded which). The receptors come from a male donor with ankylosing spondylitis.

The rearrangement uses TRBV20-1 and TRBJ1-5; tentatively, D is TRBD1 (5 bases). This CDR3 is 14 amino acids long. Germline V gene data show CDR1 as DFQATT and CDR2 as SNEGSKA (reference sequence). V was shortened by 5 bases and J by 7 bases, with 18 bases between the two germline ends. CDR3 in DNA: TGCAGTGCTGGGGGACGGTGGCAAGGACAGCCCCAGCATTTT. Encoded protein: CSAGGRWQGQPQHF.

This clonotype was detected a few times. The genes are TRBV30 and TRBJ1-2; D gene ambiguous. The germline gives CDR1 GTSNPN, CDR2 SVGIG (reference sequence). CDR3 length: 12 residues. The germline V and J ends were trimmed by 0 bases and 5 bases, with 7 bases remaining between them. DNA for the CDR3: TGTGCCTGGAGTGTATATGGATATGGCTACACCTTC. This encodes CAWSVYGYGYTF. The full variable domain, its missing parts supplied by reference TRBV30 and TRBJ1-2, is SQTIHQWPATLVQPVGSPLSLECTVEGTSNPNLYWYRQAAGRGLQLLFYSVGIGQISSEVPQNLSASRPQDRQFILSSKKLLLSDSGFYLCAWSVYGYGYTFGSGTRLTVV.

This clonotype was counted between two and nine times. This rearrangement joins TRBV12-3 or TRBV12-4 to TRBJ1-2; no definite D call. Trimming shortened V by 7 bases and J by 4 bases, and 22 bases separated the two germline ends. This CDR3 comprises 16 residues. DNA for the CDR3: TGTGCCAGCACCTTTTCACAGAGTTCTTTTGTCTATGGCTACACCTTC. Translated, it gives CASTFSQSSFVYGYTF.

This clonotype was counted at least ten times. The chain links TRBV20-1 to TRBJ2-7, with D possibly matching TRBD2 (6 bases). CDR1 DFQATT and CDR2 SNEGSKA come from the germline V gene (reference sequence). CDR3 length: 14 residues. V was shortened by 0 bases and J by 2 bases, with 11 bases between the two germline ends. The DNA of the CDR3 is TGCAGTGCTAGAGATAGCGGCCATGCCTACGAGCAGTACTTC. Translated: CSARDSGHAYEQYF.

This clonotype was seen ten or more times. This chain's CDR3 is CASSQDAGRGNTIYF. As DNA, the CDR3 is TGCGCCAGCAGCCAAGACGCCGGGAGGGGAAACACCATATATTTT. The V gene is TRBV4-3, the J gene TRBJ1-3, with D hard to call. CDR1 and CDR2 (germline): LGHNA, YSLEER. The CDR3 totals 15 residues. Deletions cut 0 bases from V and 4 bases from J, with 10 bases between.

The chain couples TRBV5-4 to TRBJ2-1, with D unresolved. V lost 4 bases and J lost 7, with 21 bases in between. Germline lookup yields CDR1 SGHNT and CDR2 YYREEE (reference sequence). CDR3 length equals 16 residues. CDR3 protein: CASSRGDSARGNEQFF. CDR3 DNA sequence: TGTGCCAGCAGCCGCGGAGACTCCGCCCGTGGTAATGAGCAGTTCTTC. Full variable domain (outside the CDR3, taken from reference TRBV5-4 and TRBJ2-1): ETGVTQSPTHLIKTRGQQVTLRCSSQSGHNTVSWYQQALGQGPQFIFQYYREEENGRGNFPPRFSGLQFPNYSSELNVNALELDDSALYLCASSRGDSARGNEQFFGPGTRLTVL.

In this sample, this clonotype turned up many times. The gene calls are TRBV5-1 and TRBJ1-1; the D gene is possibly TRBD1 (5 bases). V was trimmed by 0 bases and J by 3 bases, leaving 9 bases between them. Germline loops: CDR1 SGHRS, CDR2 YFSETQ. This CDR3 contains 14 residues. CDR3 protein: CASSLDRGDTEAFF. For the CDR3, the DNA is TGCGCCAGCAGCTTGGATAGGGGAGACACTGAAGCTTTCTTT.

This clonotype has a count of ten or more. The J gene is TRBJ2-1, the V gene TRBV5-1; D perhaps matches TRBD2 (6 bases). This CDR3 is 14 amino acids long. The germline gives CDR1 SGHRS, CDR2 YFSETQ. Trimming cost V 5 bases and J 6 bases, with 15 bases left between them. CDR3 sequence reads: CASRDPGGANEQFF. As DNA, the CDR3 is TGCGCCAGCAGGGATCCCGGGGGAGCCAATGAGCAGTTCTTC.

This chain uses TRBV5-6 with TRBJ2-3, with D hard to call. Trimming took off 4 bases at V and 0 bases at J, with 9 bases between the two ends. Germline values: CDR1 SGHDT, CDR2 YYEEEE. The CDR3 runs to 14 residues. The CDR3 reads CASSALESTDTQYF. In DNA, the CDR3 is TGTGCCAGCAGCGCCCTTGAGAGCACAGATACGCAGTATTTT. Looking up the rest from reference TRBV5-6 and TRBJ2-3 gives the full variable domain: DAGVTQSPTHLIKTRGQQVTLRCSPKSGHDTVSWYQQALGQGPQFIFQYYEEEERQRGNFPDRFSGHQFPNYSSELNVNALLLGDSALYLCASSALESTDTQYFGPGTRLTVL.

The chain recombines TRBV9 with TRBJ2-7; weak D call: TRBD2 (5 bases). Germline loops: CDR1 SGDLS, CDR2 YYNGEE. This CDR3 has 14 amino acids. With 4 bases removed from V and 6 bases from J, the gap between germline ends came to 17 bases. The CDR3 DNA reads TGTGCCAGCAGCCCGAGGGTCCTCGGTGGCGAGCAGTACTTC. It translates to CASSPRVLGGEQYF.

This sequence joins TRBV18 and TRBJ2-4; unclear D gene. The ends were cut back, 2 bases at V and 6 bases at J, with 8 bases in the middle. The CDR3 is 13 residues long. Germline CDR1 is KGHSH and CDR2 is LQKENI. The CDR3 coding sequence is TGTGCCAGCTCACCAAACACGGGAAACATTCAGTACTTC. This translates into CASSPNTGNIQYF.

V usage is TRBV20-1 and J usage is TRBJ2-1, with 9 bases that match TRBD2. The V gene end was trimmed by 2 bases and the J gene end by 0 bases; junction bases not matched to a gene: 2. Germline values: CDR1 DFQATT, CDR2 SNEGSKA (reference sequence). The CDR3 has 15 amino acids. Here the CDR3 DNA reads TGCAGTGCTAGAAAACTAGCGGGCTCCTACAATGAGCAGTTCTTC. It codes for CSARKLAGSYNEQFF.

A few counts support this clonotype. The CDR3 nucleotides read TGTGCCAGCAGGGCTGGGAGGGACACAGATACGCAGTATTTT. Residues: CASRAGRDTDTQYF. V gene TRBV6-1 combines with J gene TRBJ2-3; 7 nucleotides match TRBD2. The J segment lost 2 bases and the V segment lost 6 bases, leaving 5 bases of the junction unmatched. Germline CDR1 reads MNHNS; CDR2 reads SASEGT. The CDR3 spans 14 residues.

Only a few counts were recorded for this clonotype. The chain is built from TRBV13 and TRBJ1-2; D is unresolved. This CDR3 spans 13 amino acids. From germline, CDR1 is PRHDT and CDR2 FYEKMQ (reference sequence). Between the trimmed V and J ends, which lost 5 bases and 4 bases, there was a span of 11 bases. CDR3 loop: CASSLGRRYGYTF. CDR3 in DNA: TGTGCCAGCAGCCTCGGACGGCGCTATGGCTACACCTTC.

The V and J genes are TRBV7-2 and TRBJ2-2; D gene ambiguous. The ends were cut back, 5 bases at V and 3 bases at J, with 4 bases in the middle. The germline gives CDR1 SGHTA, CDR2 FQGNSA. The CDR3 is 12 amino acids. The CDR3 loop is CASSQYTGELFF. In DNA, the CDR3 is TGTGCCAGCAGCCAATACACCGGGGAGCTGTTTTTT.

This clonotype was detected only a few times. The CDR3 bases are TGTGCCAGCAGTTACAGGACAGGGTCTGGGACAGATACGCAGTATTTT. This translates into CASSYRTGSGTDTQYF. The chain employs TRBV6-5 and TRBJ2-3; 8 bases match TRBD1. Germline trimming cut 2 bases from V and 3 bases from J; bases unmatched to any gene: 7. The CDR3 has 16 amino acids. Germline lookup yields CDR1 MNHEY and CDR2 SVGAGI.

The chain has TRBV6-5 and TRBJ2-7; 9 positions match TRBD1. Germline V gene data show CDR1 as MNHEY and CDR2 as SVGAGI. The trim removed 4 bases at V and 0 bases at J, leaving 4 bases unmatched. CDR3 length equals 15 residues. The CDR3 loop reads CASSWTGDSSYEQYF. As DNA, the CDR3 is TGTGCCAGCAGTTGGACAGGGGACAGCTCCTACGAGCAGTACTTC.

This clonotype turned up a few times. The genes are TRBV5-1 and TRBJ2-7; tentatively, D is TRBD2 (5 bases). Germline V gives CDR1 SGHRS, CDR2 YFSETQ. Trimming removed 4 bases from V and 1 base from J, with 9 bases in between. The CDR3 consists of 13 residues. The CDR3 reads CASSTGVSYEQYF. Written as DNA, the CDR3 is TGCGCCAGCAGCACCGGGGTTTCCTACGAGCAGTACTTC.

This chain connects TRBV6-5 to TRBJ2-1; D not resolved. The CDR3 is 13 amino acids. From germline, CDR1 is MNHEY and CDR2 SVGAGI. V lost 0 bases and J lost 5, with 5 bases in between. CDR3 nucleotide sequence: TGTGCCAGCAGTTACTCGTGGAACAATGAGCAGTTCTTC. Its translation: CASSYSWNNEQFF.

Many counts were recorded for this clonotype. The chain couples TRBV7-9 to TRBJ2-3; 8 bases agree with TRBD2. V lost 1 base and J lost 0; bases outside the gene matches: 3. CDR3 length: 16 amino acids. The germline V gene encodes CDR1 SEHNR and CDR2 FQNEAQ (reference sequence). DNA for the CDR3: TGTGCCAGCAGCTTAGACAGCGGGGGAAGCACAGATACGCAGTATTTT. As protein: CASSLDSGGSTDTQYF.